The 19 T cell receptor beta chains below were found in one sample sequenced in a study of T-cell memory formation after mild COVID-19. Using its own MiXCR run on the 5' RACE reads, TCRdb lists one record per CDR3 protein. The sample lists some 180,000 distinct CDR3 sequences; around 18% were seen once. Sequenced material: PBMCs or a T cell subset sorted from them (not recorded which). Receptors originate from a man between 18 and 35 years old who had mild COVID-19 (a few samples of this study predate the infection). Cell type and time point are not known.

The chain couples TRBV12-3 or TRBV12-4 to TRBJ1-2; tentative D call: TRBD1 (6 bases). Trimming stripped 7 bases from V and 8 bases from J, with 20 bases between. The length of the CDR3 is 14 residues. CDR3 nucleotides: TGTGCCAGCAAAGTGAACAGGGTATCGGGCGGCTACACCTTC. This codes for CASKVNRVSGGYTF.

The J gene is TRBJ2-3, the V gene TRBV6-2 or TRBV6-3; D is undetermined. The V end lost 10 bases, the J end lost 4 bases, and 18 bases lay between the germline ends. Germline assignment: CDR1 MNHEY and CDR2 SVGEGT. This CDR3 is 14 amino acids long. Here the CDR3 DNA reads TGTGCCACTGACGGTTCGGATCGACCAGATACGCAGTATTTT. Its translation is CATDGSDRPDTQYF.

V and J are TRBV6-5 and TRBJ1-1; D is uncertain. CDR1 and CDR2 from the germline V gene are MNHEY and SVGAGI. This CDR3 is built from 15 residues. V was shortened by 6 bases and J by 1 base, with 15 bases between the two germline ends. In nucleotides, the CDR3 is TGTGCCAGCAGCTACGGGATAGAATGGAACACTGAAGCTTTCTTT. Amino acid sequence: CASSYGIEWNTEAFF.

Here the CDR3 DNA reads TGTGCCAGCAGTTCCACCGACGCAGATACGCAGTATTTT. Amino acids: CASSSTDADTQYF. The chain uses TRBV28 and TRBJ2-3; D gene unclear. CDR3 length: 13 amino acids. V was pared by 4 bases and J by 4 bases, with 9 bases between. Germline values: CDR1 MDHEN, CDR2 SYDVKM.

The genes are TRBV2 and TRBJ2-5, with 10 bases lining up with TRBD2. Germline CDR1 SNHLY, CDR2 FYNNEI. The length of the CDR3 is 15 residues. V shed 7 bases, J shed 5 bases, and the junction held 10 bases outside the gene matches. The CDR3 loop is CASTGLAANLETQYF. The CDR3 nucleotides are TGTGCCAGCACCGGACTAGCGGCAAATTTGGAGACCCAGTACTTC.

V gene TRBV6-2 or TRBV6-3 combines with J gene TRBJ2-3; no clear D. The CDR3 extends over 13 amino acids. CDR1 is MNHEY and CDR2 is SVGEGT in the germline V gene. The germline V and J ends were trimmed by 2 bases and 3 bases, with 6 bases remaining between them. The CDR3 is CASSYRHTDTQYF. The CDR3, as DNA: TGTGCCAGCAGTTACCGACATACAGATACGCAGTATTTT.

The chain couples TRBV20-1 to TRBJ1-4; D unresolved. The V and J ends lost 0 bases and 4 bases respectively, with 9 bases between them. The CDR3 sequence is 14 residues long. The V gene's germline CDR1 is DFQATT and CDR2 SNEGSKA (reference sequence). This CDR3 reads CSARDDGINEKLFF. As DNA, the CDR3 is TGCAGTGCTAGAGATGACGGAATTAATGAAAAACTGTTTTTT.

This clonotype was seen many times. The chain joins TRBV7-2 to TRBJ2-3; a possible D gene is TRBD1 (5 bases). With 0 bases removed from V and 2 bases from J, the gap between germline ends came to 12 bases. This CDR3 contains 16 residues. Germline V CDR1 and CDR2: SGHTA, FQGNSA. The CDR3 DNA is TGTGCCAGCAGCTTAGCCCGAGACAGATACACAGATACGCAGTATTTT. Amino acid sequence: CASSLARDRYTDTQYF.

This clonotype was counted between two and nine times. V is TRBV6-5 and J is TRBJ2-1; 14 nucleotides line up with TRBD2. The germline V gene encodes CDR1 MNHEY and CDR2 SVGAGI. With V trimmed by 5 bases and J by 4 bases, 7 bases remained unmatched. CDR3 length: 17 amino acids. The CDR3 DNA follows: TGTGCCAGCAGTCGACGAGGACTAGCGGGGGGTTACAATGAGCAGTTCTTC. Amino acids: CASSRRGLAGGYNEQFF.

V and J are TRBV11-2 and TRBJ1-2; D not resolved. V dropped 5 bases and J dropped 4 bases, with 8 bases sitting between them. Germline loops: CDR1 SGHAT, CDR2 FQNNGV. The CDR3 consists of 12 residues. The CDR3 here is CASSGSFYGYTF. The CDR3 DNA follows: TGTGCCAGCAGCGGGAGCTTCTATGGCTACACCTTC.

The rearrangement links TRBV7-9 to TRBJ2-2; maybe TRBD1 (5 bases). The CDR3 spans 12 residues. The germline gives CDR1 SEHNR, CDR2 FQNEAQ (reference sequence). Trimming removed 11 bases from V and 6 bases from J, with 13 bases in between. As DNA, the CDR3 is TGTGCCGGAAAGACAGTGGCCGGGGAGCTGTTTTTT. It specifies CAGKTVAGELFF.

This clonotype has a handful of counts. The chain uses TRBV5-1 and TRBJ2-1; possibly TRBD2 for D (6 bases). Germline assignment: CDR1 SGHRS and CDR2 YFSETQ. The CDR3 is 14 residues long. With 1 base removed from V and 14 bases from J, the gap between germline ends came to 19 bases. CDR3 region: CASSLYSGTPIEFF. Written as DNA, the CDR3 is TGCGCCAGCAGCTTGTACTCCGGGACTCCCATTGAGTTCTTC.

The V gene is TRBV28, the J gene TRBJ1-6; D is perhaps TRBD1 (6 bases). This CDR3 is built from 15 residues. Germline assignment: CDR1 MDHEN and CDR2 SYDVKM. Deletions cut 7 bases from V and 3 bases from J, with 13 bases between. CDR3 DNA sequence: TGTGCCAGCAACCCGACAGGAGTCTATAATTCACCCCTCCACTTT. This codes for CASNPTGVYNSPLHF. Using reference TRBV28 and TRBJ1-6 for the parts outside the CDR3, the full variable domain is DVKVTQSSRYLVKRTGEKVFLECVQDMDHENMFWYRQDPGLGLRLIYFSYDVKMKEKGDIPEGYSVSREKKERFSLILESASTNQTSMYLCASNPTGVYNSPLHFGNGTRLTVT.

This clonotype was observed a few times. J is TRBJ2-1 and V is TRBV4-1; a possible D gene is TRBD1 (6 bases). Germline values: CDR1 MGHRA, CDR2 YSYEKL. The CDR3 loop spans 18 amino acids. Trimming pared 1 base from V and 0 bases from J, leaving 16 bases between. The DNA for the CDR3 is TGCGCCAGCAGCCAAGGGCTTACAGGGAAAGGCTCCTACAATGAGCAGTTCTTC. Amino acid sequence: CASSQGLTGKGSYNEQFF.

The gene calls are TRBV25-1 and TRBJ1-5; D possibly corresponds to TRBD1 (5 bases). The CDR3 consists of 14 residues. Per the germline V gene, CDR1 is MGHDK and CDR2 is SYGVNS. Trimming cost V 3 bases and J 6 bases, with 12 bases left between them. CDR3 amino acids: CASSDGGEGQPQHF. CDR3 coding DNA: TGTGCCAGCAGTGATGGAGGGGAGGGTCAGCCCCAGCATTTT.

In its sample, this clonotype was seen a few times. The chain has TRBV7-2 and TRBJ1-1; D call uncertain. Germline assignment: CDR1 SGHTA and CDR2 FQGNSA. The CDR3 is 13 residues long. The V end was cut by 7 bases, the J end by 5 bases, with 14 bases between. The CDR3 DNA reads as TGTGCCAGCACGCCCGATTTAGGGACTGAAGCTTTCTTT. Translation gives CASTPDLGTEAFF.

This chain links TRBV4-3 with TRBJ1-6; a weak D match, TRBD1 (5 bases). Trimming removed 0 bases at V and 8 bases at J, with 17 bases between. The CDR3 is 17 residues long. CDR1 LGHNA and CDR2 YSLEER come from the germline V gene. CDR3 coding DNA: TGCGCCAGCAGCCAAGACGGGACCGACATTCAATATTCACCCCTCCACTTT. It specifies CASSQDGTDIQYSPLHF.

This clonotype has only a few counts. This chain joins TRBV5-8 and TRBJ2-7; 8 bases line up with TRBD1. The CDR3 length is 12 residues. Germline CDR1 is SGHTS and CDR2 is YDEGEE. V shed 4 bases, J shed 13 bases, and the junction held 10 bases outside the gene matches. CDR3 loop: CASSLSGQDFYV. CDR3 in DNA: TGTGCCAGCAGCCTGTCGGGACAGGATTTTTACGTC.

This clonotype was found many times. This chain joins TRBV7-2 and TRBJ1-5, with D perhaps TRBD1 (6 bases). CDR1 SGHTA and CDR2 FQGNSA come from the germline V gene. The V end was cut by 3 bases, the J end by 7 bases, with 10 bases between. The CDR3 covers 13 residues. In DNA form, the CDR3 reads TGTGCCAGCAGCTTTGGGGGCGCGCAGCCCCAGCATTTT. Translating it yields CASSFGGAQPQHF.